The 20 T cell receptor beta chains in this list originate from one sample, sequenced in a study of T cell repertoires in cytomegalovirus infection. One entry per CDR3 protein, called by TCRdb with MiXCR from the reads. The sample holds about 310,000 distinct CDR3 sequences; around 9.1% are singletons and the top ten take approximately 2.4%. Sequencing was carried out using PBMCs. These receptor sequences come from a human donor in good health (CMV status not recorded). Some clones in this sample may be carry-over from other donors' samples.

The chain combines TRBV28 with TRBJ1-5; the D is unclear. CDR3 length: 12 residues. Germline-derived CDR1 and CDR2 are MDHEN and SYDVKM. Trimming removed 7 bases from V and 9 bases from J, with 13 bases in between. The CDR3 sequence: CASTTSGRPQHF. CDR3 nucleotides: TGTGCCAGCACCACCTCCGGCAGGCCCCAGCATTTT. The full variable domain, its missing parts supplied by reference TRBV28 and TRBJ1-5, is DVKVTQSSRYLVKRTGEKVFLECVQDMDHENMFWYRQDPGLGLRLIYFSYDVKMKEKGDIPEGYSVSREKKERFSLILESASTNQTSMYLCASTTSGRPQHFGDGTRLSIL.

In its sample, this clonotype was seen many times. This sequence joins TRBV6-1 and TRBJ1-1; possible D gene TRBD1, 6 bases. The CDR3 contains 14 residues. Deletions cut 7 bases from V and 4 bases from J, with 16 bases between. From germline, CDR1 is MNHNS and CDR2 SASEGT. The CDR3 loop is CASTYDRKGTEAFF. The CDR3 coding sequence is TGTGCCAGCACCTACGACAGGAAAGGCACTGAAGCTTTCTTT.

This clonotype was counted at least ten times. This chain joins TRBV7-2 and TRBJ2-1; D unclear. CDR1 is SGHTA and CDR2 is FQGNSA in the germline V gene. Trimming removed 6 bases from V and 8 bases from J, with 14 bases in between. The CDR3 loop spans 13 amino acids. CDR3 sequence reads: CASSYGVVDEQFF. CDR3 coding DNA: TGTGCCAGCAGTTATGGGGTTGTGGATGAGCAGTTCTTC.

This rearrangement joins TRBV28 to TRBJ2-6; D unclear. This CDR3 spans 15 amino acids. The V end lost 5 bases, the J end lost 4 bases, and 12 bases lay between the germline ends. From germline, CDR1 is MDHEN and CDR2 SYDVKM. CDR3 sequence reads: CASSLPLSGANVLTF. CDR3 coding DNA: TGTGCCAGCAGTCTCCCGTTGTCCGGGGCCAACGTCCTGACTTTC. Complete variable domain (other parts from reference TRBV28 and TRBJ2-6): DVKVTQSSRYLVKRTGEKVFLECVQDMDHENMFWYRQDPGLGLRLIYFSYDVKMKEKGDIPEGYSVSREKKERFSLILESASTNQTSMYLCASSLPLSGANVLTFGAGSRLTVL.

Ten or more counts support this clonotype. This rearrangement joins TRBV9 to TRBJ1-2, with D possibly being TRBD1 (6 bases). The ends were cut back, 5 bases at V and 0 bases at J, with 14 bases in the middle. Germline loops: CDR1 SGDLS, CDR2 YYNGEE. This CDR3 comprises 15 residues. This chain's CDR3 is CASSRDDRSNYGYTF. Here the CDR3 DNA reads TGTGCCAGCAGTCGTGATGACAGGTCTAACTATGGCTACACCTTC.

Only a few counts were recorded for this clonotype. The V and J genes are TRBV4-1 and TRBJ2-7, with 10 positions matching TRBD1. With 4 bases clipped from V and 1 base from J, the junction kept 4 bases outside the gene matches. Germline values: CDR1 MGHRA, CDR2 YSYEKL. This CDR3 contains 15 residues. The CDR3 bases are TGCGCCAGCAGCCCGGGACAGGGGCCATCCTACGAGCAGTACTTC. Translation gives CASSPGQGPSYEQYF.

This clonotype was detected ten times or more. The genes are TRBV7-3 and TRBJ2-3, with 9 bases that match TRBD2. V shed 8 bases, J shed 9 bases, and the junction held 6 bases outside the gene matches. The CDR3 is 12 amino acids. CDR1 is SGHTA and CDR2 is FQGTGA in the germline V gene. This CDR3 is CASGKTSGTQYF. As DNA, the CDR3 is TGTGCCAGCGGAAAGACTAGCGGAACGCAGTATTTT.

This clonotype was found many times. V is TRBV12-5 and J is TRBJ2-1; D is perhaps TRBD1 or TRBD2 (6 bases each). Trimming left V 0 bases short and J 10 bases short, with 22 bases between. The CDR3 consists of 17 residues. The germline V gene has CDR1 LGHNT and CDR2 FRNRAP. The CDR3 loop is CASGLVLRGPGPVEQFF. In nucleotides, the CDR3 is TGTGCTAGTGGTTTGGTACTTCGGGGGCCAGGGCCAGTGGAGCAGTTCTTC.

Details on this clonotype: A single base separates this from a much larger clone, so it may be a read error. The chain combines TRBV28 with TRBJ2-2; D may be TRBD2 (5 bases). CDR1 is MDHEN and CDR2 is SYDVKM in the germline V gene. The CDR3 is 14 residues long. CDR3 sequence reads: CASSWSGTTGKLFF. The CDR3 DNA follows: TGTGCCAGCAGTTGGTCAGGAACCACCGGGAAGCTGTTTTTT.

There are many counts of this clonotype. The DNA for the CDR3 is TGTGCCAGCAGCTATATCCCAGGCTCTGGGGCCAACGTCCTGACTTTC. It codes for CASSYIPGSGANVLTF. The genes are TRBV7-3 and TRBJ2-6; D remains unclear. There are 16 residues in the CDR3. Trimming removed 4 bases at V and 0 bases at J, with 10 bases between. The V gene's germline CDR1 is SGHTA and CDR2 FQGTGA.

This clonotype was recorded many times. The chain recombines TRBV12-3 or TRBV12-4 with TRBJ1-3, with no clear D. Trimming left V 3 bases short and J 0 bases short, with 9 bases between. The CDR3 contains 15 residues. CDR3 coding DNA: TGTGCCAGCAGTTTTCACACCCTCTCTGGAAACACCATATATTTT. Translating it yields CASSFHTLSGNTIYF.

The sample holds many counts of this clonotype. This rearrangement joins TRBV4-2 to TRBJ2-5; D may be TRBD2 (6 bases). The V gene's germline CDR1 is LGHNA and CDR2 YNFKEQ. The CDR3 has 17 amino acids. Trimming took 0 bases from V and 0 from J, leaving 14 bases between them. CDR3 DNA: TGTGCCAGCAGCCAAGAAAGTACGGGGGTCCACCAAGAGACCCAGTACTTC. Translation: CASSQESTGVHQETQYF.

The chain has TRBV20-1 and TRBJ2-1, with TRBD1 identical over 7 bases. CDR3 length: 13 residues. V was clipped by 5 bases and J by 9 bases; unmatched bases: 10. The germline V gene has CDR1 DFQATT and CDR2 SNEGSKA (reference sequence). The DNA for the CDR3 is TGCAGTGCTCAGACAGGGTTAGGCCGTGAGCAGTTCTTC. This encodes CSAQTGLGREQFF.

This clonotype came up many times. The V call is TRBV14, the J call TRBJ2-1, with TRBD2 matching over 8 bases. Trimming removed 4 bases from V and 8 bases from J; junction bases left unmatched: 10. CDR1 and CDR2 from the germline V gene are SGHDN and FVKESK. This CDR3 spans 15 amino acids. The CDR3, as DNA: TGTGCCAGCAGCCCTCGGACTAGCATTTGGGATGAGCAGTTCTTC. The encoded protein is CASSPRTSIWDEQFF.

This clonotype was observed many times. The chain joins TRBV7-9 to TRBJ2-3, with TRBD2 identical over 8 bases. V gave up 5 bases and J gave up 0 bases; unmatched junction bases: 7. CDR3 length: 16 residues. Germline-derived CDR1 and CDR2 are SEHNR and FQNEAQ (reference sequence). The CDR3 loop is CASSEGTSGSTDTQYF. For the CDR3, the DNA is TGTGCCAGCAGCGAAGGAACTAGCGGCAGCACAGATACGCAGTATTTT.

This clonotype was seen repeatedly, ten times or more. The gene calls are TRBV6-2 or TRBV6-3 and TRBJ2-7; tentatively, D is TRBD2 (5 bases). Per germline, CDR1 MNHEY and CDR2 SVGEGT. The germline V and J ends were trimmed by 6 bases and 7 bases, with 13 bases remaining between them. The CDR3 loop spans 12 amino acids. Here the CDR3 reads CASSGGRGEQYV. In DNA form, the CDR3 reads TGTGCCAGCAGCGGAGGACGGGGAGAGCAGTACGTC.

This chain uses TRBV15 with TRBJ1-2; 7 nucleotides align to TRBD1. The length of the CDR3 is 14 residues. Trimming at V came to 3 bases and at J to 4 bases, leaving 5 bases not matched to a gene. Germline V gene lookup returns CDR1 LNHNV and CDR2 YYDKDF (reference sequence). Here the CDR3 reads CATSSGTAGYGYTF. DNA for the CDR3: TGTGCCACCAGCAGTGGGACAGCTGGCTATGGCTACACCTTC.

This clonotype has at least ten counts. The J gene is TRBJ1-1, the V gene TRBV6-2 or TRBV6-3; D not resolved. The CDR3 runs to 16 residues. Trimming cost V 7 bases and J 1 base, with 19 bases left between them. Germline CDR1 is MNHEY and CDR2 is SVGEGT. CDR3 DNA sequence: TGTGCCAGCACCAAACCCGGGCCACTTGCGAACACTGAAGCTTTCTTT. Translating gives CASTKPGPLANTEAFF.

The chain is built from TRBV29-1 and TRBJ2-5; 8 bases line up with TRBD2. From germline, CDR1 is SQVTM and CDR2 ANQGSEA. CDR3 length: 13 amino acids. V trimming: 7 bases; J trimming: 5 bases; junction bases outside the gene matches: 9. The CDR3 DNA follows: TGCAGCGGGGGGGGGACTAGTGGGGAGACCCAGTACTTC. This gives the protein CSGGGTSGETQYF.

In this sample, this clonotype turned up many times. DNA of the CDR3: TGCAGCGCTCGGACAGGGGATGAGCAGTTCTTC. Encoded protein: CSARTGDEQFF. The chain joins TRBV29-1 to TRBJ2-1, with 9 bases matching TRBD1. CDR3 size: 11 residues. The V and J ends lost 7 bases and 8 bases, in that order; junction bases with no gene match: 3. Germline CDR1 is SQVTM and CDR2 is ANQGSEA.